One T cell receptor beta chain is described in this entry. This record comes from a study of blood T cell repertoires in COVID-19. The assay was immunoSEQ multiplex PCR, and TCRdb's table has in-frame clones only and misses some. The table shows hundreds of thousands of clones, with about 85% occurring only once. The sequence derives from a woman younger than 30 with acute or convalescent COVID-19. The specimen sequenced was peripheral blood.

CDR3 protein: CASSIDRRSGELFF. In DNA form, the CDR3 reads TGTGCCAGTAGTATTGACAGGAGGAGCGGGGAGCTGTTTTTT. The rearrangement links TRBV19 to TRBJ2-2; D possibly corresponds to TRBD1 (6 bases). The germline V gene encodes CDR1 LNHDA and CDR2 SQIVND (reference sequence). The V end was cut by 3 bases, the J end by 7 bases, with 12 bases between. The CDR3 contains 14 residues.